This T cell receptor beta chain originates from a study of patients and donors after allogeneic stem cell transplantation. The ends lost 3 bases at V and 1 base at J; junction bases unmatched: 2. Germline CDR1 reads KGHSH; CDR2 reads LQKENI. CDR3 length: 15 residues. TCRdb processed the RT-PCR reads anew with MiXCR; each CDR3 protein has one entry. The sample lists more than 850,000 distinct CDR3 sequences; under 20% were seen once. This receptor was obtained from a human donor who was either an allogeneic HSCT recipient or a stem cell or donor lymphocyte infusion donor (not recorded which). It is not recorded whose cells these are; they may come from a transplant donor. The sequencing input was blood, either unsorted or a sorted T cell fraction (not recorded which). The chain joins TRBV18 to TRBJ1-1, with 10 bases that match TRBD1. The CDR3 spells CASSPWDRGNTEAFF. For the CDR3, the DNA is TGTGCCAGCTCACCGTGGGACAGGGGGAACACTGAAGCTTTCTTT.